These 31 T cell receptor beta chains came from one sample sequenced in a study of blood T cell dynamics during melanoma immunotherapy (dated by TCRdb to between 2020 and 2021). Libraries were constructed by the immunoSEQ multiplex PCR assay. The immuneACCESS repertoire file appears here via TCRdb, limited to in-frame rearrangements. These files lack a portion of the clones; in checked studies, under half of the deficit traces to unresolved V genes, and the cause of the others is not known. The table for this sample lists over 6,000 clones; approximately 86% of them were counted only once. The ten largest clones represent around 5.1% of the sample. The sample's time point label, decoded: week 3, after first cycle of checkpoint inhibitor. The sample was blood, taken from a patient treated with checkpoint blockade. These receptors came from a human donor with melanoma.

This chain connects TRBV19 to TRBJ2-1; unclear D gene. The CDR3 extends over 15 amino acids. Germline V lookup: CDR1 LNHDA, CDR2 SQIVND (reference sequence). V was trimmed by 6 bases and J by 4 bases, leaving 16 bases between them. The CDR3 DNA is TGTGCCAGTAGAGTGTTTGGGCAGAGTTACAATGAGCAGTTCTTC. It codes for CASRVFGQSYNEQFF.

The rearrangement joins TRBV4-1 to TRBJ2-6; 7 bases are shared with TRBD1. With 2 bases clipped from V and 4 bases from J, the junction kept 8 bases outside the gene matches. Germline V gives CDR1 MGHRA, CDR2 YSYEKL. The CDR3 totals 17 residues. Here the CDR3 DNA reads TGCGCCAGCAGCCAACGGACAGGTCTGAGGGGGGCCAACGTCCTGACTTTC. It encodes CASSQRTGLRGANVLTF.

In DNA form, the CDR3 reads TGTGCCAGCAGTCCCCGGACAGGACAATACCGGAGCACCGGGGAGCTGTTTTTT. The encoded protein is CASSPRTGQYRSTGELFF. The chain carries TRBV11-2 and TRBJ2-2, with 7 bases aligning to TRBD1. Germline V gene lookup returns CDR1 SGHAT and CDR2 FQNNGV. The junction had 17 bases not matched to a gene; V was cut back by 6 bases and J by 4 bases. The CDR3 sequence is 18 residues long.

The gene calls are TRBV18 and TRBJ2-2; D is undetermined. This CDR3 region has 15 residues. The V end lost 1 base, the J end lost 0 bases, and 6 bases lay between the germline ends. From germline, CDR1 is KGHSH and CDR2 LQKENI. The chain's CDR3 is CASSPLVSNTGELFF. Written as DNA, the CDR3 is TGTGCCAGCTCACCACTAGTGTCGAACACCGGGGAGCTGTTTTTT.

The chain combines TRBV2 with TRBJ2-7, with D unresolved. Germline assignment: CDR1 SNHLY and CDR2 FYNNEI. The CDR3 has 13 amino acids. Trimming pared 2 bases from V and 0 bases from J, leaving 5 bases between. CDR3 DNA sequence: TGTGCCAGCAGTGAATGGCACTCCTACGAGCAGTACTTC. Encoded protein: CASSEWHSYEQYF.

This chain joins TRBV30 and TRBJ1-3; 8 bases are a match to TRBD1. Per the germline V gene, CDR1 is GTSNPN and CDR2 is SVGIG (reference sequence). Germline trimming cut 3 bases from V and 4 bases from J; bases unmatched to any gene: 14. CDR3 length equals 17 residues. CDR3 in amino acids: CAWSPVVTGVSGNTIYF. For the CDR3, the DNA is TGTGCCTGGAGCCCTGTCGTGACAGGGGTATCAGGAAACACCATATATTTT.

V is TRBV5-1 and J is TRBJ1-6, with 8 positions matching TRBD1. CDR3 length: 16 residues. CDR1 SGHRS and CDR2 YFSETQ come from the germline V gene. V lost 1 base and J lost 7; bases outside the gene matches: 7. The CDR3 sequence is CASSLFRGQWNSPLHF. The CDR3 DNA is TGCGCCAGCAGCTTGTTCAGGGGGCAGTGGAATTCACCCCTCCACTTT.

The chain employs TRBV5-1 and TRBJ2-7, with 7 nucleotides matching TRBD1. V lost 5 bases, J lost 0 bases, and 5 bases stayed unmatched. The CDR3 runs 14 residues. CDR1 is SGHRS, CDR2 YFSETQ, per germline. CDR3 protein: CASRPGTASYEQYF. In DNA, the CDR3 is TGCGCCAGCAGGCCTGGGACAGCCTCCTACGAGCAGTACTTC.

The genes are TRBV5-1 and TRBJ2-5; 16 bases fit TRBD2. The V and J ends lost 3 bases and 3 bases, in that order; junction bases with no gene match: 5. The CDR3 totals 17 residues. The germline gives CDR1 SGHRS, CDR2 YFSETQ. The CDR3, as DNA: TGCGCCAGCAGCTCGACCGGGACTAGCGGGGGGGAAGAGACCCAGTACTTC. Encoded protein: CASSSTGTSGGEETQYF.

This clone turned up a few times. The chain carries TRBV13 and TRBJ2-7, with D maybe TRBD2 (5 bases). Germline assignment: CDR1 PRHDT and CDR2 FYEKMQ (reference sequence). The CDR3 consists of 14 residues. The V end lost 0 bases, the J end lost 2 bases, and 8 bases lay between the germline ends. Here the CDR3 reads CASSLGGRAYEQYF. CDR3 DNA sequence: TGTGCCAGCAGCTTAGGGGGGAGAGCCTACGAGCAGTACTTC.

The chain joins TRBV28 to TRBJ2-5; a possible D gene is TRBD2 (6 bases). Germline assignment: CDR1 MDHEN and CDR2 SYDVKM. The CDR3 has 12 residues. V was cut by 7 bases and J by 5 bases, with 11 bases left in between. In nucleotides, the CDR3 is TGTGCCAGCAATGCGGGGAGGGAGACCCAGTACTTC. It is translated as CASNAGRETQYF.

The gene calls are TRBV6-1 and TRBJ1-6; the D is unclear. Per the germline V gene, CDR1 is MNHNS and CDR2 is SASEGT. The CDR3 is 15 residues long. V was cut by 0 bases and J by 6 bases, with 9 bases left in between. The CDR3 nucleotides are TGTGCCAGCAGTGAAGCAGGGTATGTTAATTCACCCCTCCACTTT. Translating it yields CASSEAGYVNSPLHF.

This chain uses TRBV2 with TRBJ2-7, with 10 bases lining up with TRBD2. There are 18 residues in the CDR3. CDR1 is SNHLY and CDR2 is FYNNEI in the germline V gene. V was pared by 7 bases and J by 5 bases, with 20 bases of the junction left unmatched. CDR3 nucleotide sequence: TGTGCCAGCAACCCAGAAGGGTTAAAGCGGGGGGGCCTCCACGAGCAGTACTTC. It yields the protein CASNPEGLKRGGLHEQYF.

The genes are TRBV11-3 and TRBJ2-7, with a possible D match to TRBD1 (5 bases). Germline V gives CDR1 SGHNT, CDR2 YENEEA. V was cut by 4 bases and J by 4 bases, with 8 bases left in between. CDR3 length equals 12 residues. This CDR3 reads CASSSAGYEQYF. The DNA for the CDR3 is TGTGCCAGCAGCTCGGCAGGGTACGAGCAGTACTTC.

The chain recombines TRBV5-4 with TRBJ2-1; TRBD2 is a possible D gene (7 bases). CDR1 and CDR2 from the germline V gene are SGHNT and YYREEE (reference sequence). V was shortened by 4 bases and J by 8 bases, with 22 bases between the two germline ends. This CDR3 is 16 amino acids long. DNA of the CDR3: TGTGCCAGCAGCCCCTCCCGAAGGGGGGGAATGGATGAGCAGTTCTTC. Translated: CASSPSRRGGMDEQFF.

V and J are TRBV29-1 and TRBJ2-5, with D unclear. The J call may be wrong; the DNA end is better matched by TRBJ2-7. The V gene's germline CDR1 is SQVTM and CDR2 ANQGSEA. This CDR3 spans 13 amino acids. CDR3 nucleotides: TGCAGCGTTGAACGAGACAACTCCTACGAGCAGTACTTC. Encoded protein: CSVERDNSYEQYF.

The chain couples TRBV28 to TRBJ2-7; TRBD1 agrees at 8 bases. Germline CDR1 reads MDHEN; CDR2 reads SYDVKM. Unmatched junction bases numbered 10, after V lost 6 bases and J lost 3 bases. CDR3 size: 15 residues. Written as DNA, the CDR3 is TGTGCCAGCAGCCGGATTGACAGGGGAAACTACGAGCAGTACTTC. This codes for CASSRIDRGNYEQYF. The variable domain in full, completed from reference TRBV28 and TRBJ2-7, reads DVKVTQSSRYLVKRTGEKVFLECVQDMDHENMFWYRQDPGLGLRLIYFSYDVKMKEKGDIPEGYSVSREKKERFSLILESASTNQTSMYLCASSRIDRGNYEQYFGPGTRLTVT.

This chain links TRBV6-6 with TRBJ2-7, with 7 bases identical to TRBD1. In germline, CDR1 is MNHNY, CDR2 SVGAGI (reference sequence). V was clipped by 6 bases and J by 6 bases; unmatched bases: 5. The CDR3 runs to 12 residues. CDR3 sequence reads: CASRTYRGEQYF. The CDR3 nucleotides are TGTGCCAGCAGAACGTACAGGGGCGAGCAGTACTTC.

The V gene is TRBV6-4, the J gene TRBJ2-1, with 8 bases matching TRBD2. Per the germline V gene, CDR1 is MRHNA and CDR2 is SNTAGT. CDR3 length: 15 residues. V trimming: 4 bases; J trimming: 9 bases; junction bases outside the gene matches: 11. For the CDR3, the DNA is TGTGCCAGCAGTGGGAATGGGACTAGAGTGGGTGAGCAGTTCTTC. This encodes CASSGNGTRVGEQFF.

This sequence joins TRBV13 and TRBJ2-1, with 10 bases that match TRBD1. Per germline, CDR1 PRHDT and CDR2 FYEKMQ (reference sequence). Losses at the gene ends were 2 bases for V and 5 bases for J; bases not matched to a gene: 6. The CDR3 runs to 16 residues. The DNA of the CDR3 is TGTGCCAGCAGCTTACGACAGGGGGCATTTAACAATGAGCAGTTCTTC. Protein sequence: CASSLRQGAFNNEQFF.

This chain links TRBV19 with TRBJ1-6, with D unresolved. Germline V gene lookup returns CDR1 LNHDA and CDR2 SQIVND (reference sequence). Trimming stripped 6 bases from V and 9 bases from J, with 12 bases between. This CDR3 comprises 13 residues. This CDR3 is CASRFGQRSPLHF. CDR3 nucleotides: TGTGCCAGTAGGTTCGGCCAGCGTTCACCCCTCCACTTT.

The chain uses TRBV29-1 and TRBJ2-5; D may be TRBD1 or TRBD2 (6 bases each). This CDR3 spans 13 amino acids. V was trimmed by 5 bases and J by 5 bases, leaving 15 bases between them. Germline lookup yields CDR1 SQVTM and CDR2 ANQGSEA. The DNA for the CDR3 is TGCAGCGTTTGGTGGGGGGCGAGGGAGACCCAGTACTTC. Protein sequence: CSVWWGARETQYF.

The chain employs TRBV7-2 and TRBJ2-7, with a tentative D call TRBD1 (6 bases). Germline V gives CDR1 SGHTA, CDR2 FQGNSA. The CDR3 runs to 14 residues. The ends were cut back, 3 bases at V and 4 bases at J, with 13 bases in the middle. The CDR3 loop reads CASSLNTGLYEQYF. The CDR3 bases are TGTGCCAGCAGCTTGAATACAGGGCTTTACGAGCAGTACTTC.

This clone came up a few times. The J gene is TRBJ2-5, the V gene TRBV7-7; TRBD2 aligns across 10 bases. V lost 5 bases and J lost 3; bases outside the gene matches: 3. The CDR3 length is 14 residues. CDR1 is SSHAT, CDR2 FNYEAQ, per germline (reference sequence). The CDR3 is CASSTGLAKETQYF. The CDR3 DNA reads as TGTGCCAGCAGCACGGGACTAGCGAAAGAGACCCAGTACTTC.

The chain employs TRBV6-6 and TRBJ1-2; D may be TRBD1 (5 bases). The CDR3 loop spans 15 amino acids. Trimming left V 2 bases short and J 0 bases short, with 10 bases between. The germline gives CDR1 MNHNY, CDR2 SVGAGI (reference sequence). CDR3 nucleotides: TGTGCCAGCAGTTACGACGGCAGGGCTAACTATGGCTACACCTTC. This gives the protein CASSYDGRANYGYTF.

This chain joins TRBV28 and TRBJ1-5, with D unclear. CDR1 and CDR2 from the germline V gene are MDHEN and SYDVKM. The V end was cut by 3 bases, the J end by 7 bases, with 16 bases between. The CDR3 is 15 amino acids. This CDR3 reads CASSFSAGGRQPQHF. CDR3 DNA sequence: TGTGCCAGCAGTTTCTCCGCGGGAGGGCGGCAGCCCCAGCATTTT.

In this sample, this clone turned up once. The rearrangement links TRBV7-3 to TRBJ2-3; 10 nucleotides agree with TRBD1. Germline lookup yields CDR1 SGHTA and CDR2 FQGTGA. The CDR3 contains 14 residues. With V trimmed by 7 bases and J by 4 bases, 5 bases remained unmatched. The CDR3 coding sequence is TGTGCCAGCAAAGGGGACAGGGGCTCAGATACGCAGTATTTT. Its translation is CASKGDRGSDTQYF.

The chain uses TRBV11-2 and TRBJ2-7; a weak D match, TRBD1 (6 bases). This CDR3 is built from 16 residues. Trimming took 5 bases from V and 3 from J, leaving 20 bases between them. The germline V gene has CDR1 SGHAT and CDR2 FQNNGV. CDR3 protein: CASSPSQGVGRYEQYF. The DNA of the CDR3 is TGTGCCAGCAGCCCCTCACAGGGAGTAGGGCGCTACGAGCAGTACTTC.

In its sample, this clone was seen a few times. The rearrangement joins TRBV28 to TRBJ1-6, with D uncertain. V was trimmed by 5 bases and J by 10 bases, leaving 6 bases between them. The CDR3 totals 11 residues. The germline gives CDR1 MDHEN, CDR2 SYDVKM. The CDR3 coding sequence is TGTGCCAGCAGTCGGTCCTCACCCCTCCACTTT. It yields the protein CASSRSSPLHF. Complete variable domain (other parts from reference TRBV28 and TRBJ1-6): DVKVTQSSRYLVKRTGEKVFLECVQDMDHENMFWYRQDPGLGLRLIYFSYDVKMKEKGDIPEGYSVSREKKERFSLILESASTNQTSMYLCASSRSSPLHFGNGTRLTVT.

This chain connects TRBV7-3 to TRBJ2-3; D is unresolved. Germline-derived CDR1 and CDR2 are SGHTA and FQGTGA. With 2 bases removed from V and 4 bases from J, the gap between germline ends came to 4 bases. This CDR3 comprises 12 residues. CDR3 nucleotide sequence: TGTGCCAGCAGCTTAGGGGCAGATACGCAGTATTTT. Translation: CASSLGADTQYF. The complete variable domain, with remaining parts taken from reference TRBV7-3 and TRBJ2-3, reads GAGVSQTPSNKVTEKGKYVELRCDPISGHTALYWYRQSLGQGPEFLIYFQGTGAADDSGLPNDRFFAVRPEGSVSTLKIQRTERGDSAVYLCASSLGADTQYFGPGTRLTVL.

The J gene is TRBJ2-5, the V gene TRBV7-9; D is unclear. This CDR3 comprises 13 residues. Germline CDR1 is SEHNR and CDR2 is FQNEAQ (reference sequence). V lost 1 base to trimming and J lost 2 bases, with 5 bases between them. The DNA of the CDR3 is TGTGCCAGCAGCTTAGACATTCAAGAGACCCAGTACTTC. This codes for CASSLDIQETQYF.